This T cell receptor (beta chain) originates from a study of blood T cell repertoires in COVID-19. The wider study: Specimens from acute and convalescent COVID-19 originated in the United States, Italy and Spain. T cells, B-cell-depleted T cells, or PBMCs supplied cDNA or gDNA.

In the original workflow: From reference gene primer amplification, estimates of nucleated cell counts were derived. Here immunoSEQ multiplex PCR was the method, and the copy in TCRdb shows in-frame clones only, minus some. For V, J and clone size, that table is used; D and trimming come from the DNA. The sample yields 130,000 to 150,000 clones, 70% to 90% seen once. This clone was seen only a few times. CDR1 is LGHDT and CDR2 is YNNKEL in the germline V gene (reference sequence). This CDR3 has 16 residues. Trimming removed 4 bases at V and 7 bases at J, with 20 bases between. The J gene is TRBJ2-1, the V gene TRBV3-1 (or the pseudogene TRBV3-2); a weak D match, TRBD2 (6 bases). The sequence derives from a man aged 55 to 70 with active or convalescent COVID-19. Input material: peripheral blood. CDR3 in DNA: TGTGCCAGCAGCCGAGGGACTGCCCAGGGCGTTAATGAGCAGTTCTTC. Translation gives CASSRGTAQGVNEQFF.